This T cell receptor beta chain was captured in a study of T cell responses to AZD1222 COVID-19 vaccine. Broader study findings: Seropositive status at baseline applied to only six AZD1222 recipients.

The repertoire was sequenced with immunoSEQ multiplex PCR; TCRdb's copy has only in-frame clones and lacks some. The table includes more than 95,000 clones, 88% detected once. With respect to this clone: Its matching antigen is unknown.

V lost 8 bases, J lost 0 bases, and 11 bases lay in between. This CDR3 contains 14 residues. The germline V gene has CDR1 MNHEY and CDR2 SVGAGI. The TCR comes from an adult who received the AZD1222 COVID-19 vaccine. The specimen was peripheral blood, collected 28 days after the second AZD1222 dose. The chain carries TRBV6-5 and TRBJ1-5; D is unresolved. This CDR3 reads CASRLSYSNQPQHF. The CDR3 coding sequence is TGTGCCAGCCGTTTGAGCTATAGCAATCAGCCCCAGCATTTT.